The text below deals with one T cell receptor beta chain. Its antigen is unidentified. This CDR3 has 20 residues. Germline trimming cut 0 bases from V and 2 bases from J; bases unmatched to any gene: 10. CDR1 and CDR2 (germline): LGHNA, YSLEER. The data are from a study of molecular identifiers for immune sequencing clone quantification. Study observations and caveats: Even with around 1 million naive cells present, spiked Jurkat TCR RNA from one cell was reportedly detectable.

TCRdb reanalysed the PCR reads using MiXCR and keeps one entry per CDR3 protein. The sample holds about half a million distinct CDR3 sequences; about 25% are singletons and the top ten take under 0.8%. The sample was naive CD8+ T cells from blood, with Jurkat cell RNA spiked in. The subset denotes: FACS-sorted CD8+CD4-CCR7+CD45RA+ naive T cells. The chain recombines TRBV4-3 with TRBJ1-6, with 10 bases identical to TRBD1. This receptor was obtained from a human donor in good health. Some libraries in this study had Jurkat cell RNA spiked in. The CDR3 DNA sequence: TGCGCCAGCAGCCAAGATGTAGGGACAGGGGAGTGGGCCTATAATTCACCCCTCCACTTT. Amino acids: CASSQDVGTGEWAYNSPLHF.